This T cell receptor (beta chain) was identified in a study of blood T cell repertoires in COVID-19. About the study: Spain, Italy and the United States supplied samples that represented acute and convalescent COVID-19.

This CDR3 comprises 14 residues. Trimming at V came to 9 bases and at J to 4 bases, leaving 9 bases not matched to a gene. The germline V gene encodes CDR1 MNHEY and CDR2 SMNVEV (reference sequence). Methods used by the authors: By means of reference gene primer amplification, nucleated cell counts were estimated. Sequencing was performed with immunoSEQ multiplex PCR; in TCRdb, only in-frame clones are kept and a portion is missing. V and J calls plus clone size are reproduced from that table; the DNA served to infer D and trimming. The table has a few hundred thousand clones, over 75% seen once. Assignment of participants to cohorts was predicated upon participant-reported clinical history. In Cohort 3, a recovered donor had either two negative PCRs, clearance, or symptom resolution.

The source material was PBMCs or T cells enriched from blood (not recorded which). This clonotype was sampled from a man aged 35-49 years who had recovered from COVID-19. The chain employs TRBV27 and TRBJ2-3; 8 bases fit TRBD2. The CDR3 reads CASAPGGPADTQYF. The CDR3 DNA sequence: TGTGCCAGTGCACCGGGAGGGCCTGCAGATACGCAGTATTTT.